The source of this T cell receptor beta chain is a study of shared T cell receptors in the human thymus. V gave up 4 bases and J gave up 7 bases, with 9 bases separating them. This CDR3 has 12 residues. CDR1 and CDR2 from the germline V gene are SGHAT and FQNNGV. The table came from immunoSEQ multiplex PCR; TCRdb's copy has only in-frame clones and leaves some out. The profile shows roughly 700,000 clones, approximately 88% of them singletons. These sequences were also reported in another study, on human thymus T cells. Per that paper: Among the donors, all were healthy Finnish infants having corrective surgery for congenital heart defects. From resections taken during corrective heart surgery, the thymus tissue was obtained. As related research reported, thymic repertoires overlapped highly among unrelated individuals.

The TCR originated in a boy under two years old with a congenital heart defect. The chain couples TRBV11-2 to TRBJ2-3, with a tentative D call TRBD1 (5 bases). The sequenced sample consisted of thymocytes. The DNA of the CDR3 is TGTGCCAGCAGCTGGACACCCAATACGCAGTATTTT. Translated, it gives CASSWTPNTQYF.